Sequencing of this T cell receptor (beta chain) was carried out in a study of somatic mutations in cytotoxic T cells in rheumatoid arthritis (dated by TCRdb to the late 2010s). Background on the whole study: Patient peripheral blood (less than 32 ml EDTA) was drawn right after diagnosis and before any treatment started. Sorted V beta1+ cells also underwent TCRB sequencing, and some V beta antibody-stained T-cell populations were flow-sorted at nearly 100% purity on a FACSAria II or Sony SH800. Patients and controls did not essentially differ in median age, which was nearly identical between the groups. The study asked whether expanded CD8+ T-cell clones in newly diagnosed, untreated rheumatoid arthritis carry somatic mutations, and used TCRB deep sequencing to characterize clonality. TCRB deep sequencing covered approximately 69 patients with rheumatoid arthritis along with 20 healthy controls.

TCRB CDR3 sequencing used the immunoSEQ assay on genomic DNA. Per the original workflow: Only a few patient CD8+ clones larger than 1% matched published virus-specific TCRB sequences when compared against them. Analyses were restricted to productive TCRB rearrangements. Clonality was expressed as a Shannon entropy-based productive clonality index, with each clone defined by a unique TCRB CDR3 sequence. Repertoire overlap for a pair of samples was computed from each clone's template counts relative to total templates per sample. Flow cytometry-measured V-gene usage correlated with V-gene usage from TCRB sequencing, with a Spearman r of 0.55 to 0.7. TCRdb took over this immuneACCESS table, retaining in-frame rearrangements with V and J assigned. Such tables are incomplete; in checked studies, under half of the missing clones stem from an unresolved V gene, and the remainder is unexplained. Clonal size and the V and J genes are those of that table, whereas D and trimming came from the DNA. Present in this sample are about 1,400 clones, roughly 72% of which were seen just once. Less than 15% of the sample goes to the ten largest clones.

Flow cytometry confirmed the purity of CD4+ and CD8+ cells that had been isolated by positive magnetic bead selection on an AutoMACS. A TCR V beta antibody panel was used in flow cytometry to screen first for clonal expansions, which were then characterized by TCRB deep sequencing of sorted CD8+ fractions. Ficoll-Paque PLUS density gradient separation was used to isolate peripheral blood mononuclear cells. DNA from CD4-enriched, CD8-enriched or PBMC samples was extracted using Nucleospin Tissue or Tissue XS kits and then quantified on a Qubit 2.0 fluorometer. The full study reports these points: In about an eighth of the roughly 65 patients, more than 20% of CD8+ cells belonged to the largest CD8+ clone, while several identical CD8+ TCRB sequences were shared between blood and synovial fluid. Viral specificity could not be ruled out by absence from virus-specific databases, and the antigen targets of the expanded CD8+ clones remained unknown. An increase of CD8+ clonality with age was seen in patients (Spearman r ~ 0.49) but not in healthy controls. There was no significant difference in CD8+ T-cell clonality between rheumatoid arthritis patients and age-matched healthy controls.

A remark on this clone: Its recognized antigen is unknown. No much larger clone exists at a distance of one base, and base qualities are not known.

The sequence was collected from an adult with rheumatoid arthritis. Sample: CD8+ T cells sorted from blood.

The DNA sequence is given as TGTGCCAGCAGTTTACATGGATCCAACTATGGCTACACCTTC. It translates as CASSLHGSNYGYTF. The chain joins TRBV27 to TRBJ1-2; the D segment cannot be called with confidence. The CDR3 runs 14 amino acids, cysteine and phenylalanine included. The DNA shown is the 42-base CDR3, in frame from base 1. Between the V and J ends, shortened by 2 bases and 2 bases respectively, the junction contains 9 bases. The CDR1 and CDR2 encoded by the germline V gene (reference sequence) are MNHEY and SMNVEV.